These T cell receptor beta chains were read from a single sample in a study of beta chain features in type 1 diabetes. The protocol was immunoSEQ multiplex PCR, while the TCRdb copy is restricted to in-frame clones and leaves out a portion. This table holds around 300,000 clones, 15% found once. Sequenced input: naive CD4+ T cells from blood. Receptors were obtained from a man aged 18-30 years with type 1 diabetes. Both conserved end residues are part of each CDR3. Fields, in order: D gene, V gene, J gene, clone size, CDR3 DNA, CDR3 protein. The D gene is left open where the match is weak. Size is stated for part of the rows, as once, few or many counts, or as a class when the clone is expanded.

d_call: TRBD1
v_call: TRBV12-5
j_call: TRBJ2-5
clone_size: -
cdr3_nt: TGTGCTAGTGGTTTGGTACGCTTAGGGTGGGGACAGAGAACCGCTCGATTGGAGACCCAGTACTTC
cdr3_aa: CASGLVRLGWGQRTARLETQYF

d_call: -
v_call: TRBV9
j_call: TRBJ2-5
clone_size: -
cdr3_nt: TGTGCCAGCAGCGTAGGCCAGGTTGCGGAGACCCAGTACTTC
cdr3_aa: CASSVGQVAETQYF

d_call: TRBD1
v_call: TRBV5-4
j_call: TRBJ2-2
clone_size: few
cdr3_nt: TGTGCCAGCAGCCTGACTGGACAGGGACGGACCGGGGAGCTGTTTTTT
cdr3_aa: CASSLTGQGRTGELFF

d_call: TRBD1
v_call: TRBV30
j_call: TRBJ2-7
clone_size: -
cdr3_nt: TGTGCTGGGAGGGACAGGGTCCACGAGCAGTACTTC
cdr3_aa: CAGRDRVHEQYF

d_call: TRBD2
v_call: TRBV11-2
j_call: TRBJ2-5
clone_size: once
cdr3_nt: TGTGCCAGCAGCTTAGTAGCGGGTGTTGAGACCCAGTACTTC
cdr3_aa: CASSLVAGVETQYF

d_call: TRBD2
v_call: TRBV29-1
j_call: TRBJ2-7
clone_size: -
cdr3_nt: TGCAGCGTTGTAACTGAGGGAGGGAGTTACGAGCAGTACTTC
cdr3_aa: CSVVTEGGSYEQYF

d_call: TRBD1
v_call: TRBV19
j_call: TRBJ2-2
clone_size: few
cdr3_nt: TGTGCCAGTGGCCGGACAGGGGATTTTACCGGGGAGCTGTTTTTT
cdr3_aa: CASGRTGDFTGELFF

d_call: -
v_call: TRBV28
j_call: TRBJ2-3
clone_size: few
cdr3_nt: TGTGCCAGCAGCTCCGGGAGCACAGATACGCAGTATTTT
cdr3_aa: CASSSGSTDTQYF

d_call: -
v_call: TRBV30
j_call: TRBJ1-5
clone_size: -
cdr3_nt: TGTGCCTTTAGACGAGACCAGGGTCAGCCCCAGCATTTT
cdr3_aa: CAFRRDQGQPQHF

d_call: -
v_call: TRBV10-3
j_call: TRBJ1-2
clone_size: -
cdr3_nt: TGTGCCATCAGCGGGGGTGGGGAGAACTATGGCTACACCTTC
cdr3_aa: CAISGGGENYGYTF

d_call: TRBD1
v_call: TRBV7-2
j_call: TRBJ2-3
clone_size: few
cdr3_nt: TGTGCCAGCAGCCGCGACAGGGATTCAGATACGCAGTATTTT
cdr3_aa: CASSRDRDSDTQYF

d_call: TRBD2
v_call: TRBV6-5
j_call: TRBJ2-5
clone_size: -
cdr3_nt: TGTGCCAGCAGTTACTCGTCTAGCGGATACCAAGAGACCCAGTACTTC
cdr3_aa: CASSYSSSGYQETQYF

d_call: -
v_call: TRBV9
j_call: TRBJ1-1
clone_size: -
cdr3_nt: TGTGCCAGCAACCAGGGGTCGAACACTGAAGCTTTCTTT
cdr3_aa: CASNQGSNTEAFF

d_call: -
v_call: TRBV5-5
j_call: TRBJ2-5
clone_size: -
cdr3_nt: TGTGCCAGCAGCCCCGGACAGACCTTACAAGAGACCCAGTACTTC
cdr3_aa: CASSPGQTLQETQYF

d_call: -
v_call: TRBV16
j_call: TRBJ2-4
clone_size: few
cdr3_nt: TGTGCCAGCAGCCTCCCGGGATTGGGCATTCAGTACTTC
cdr3_aa: CASSLPGLGIQYF

d_call: -
v_call: TRBV21-1
j_call: TRBJ2-5
clone_size: -
cdr3_nt: TGTGCCAGCAGCACCGGGACACCGATCCAAGAGACCCAGTACTTC
cdr3_aa: CASSTGTPIQETQYF

d_call: TRBD2
v_call: TRBV28
j_call: TRBJ2-1
clone_size: -
cdr3_nt: TGTGCCAGCAGTTTTCGCGGGGGGAAGCGGAATGAGCAGTTCTTC
cdr3_aa: CASSFRGGKRNEQFF

d_call: -
v_call: TRBV6-5
j_call: TRBJ2-4
clone_size: few
cdr3_nt: TGTGCCAGCAGGGACTATCGTCTCGGGAACATTCAGTACTTC
cdr3_aa: CASRDYRLGNIQYF

d_call: -
v_call: TRBV6-6
j_call: TRBJ1-5
clone_size: few
cdr3_nt: TGTGCCAGCAGTCCAGGAATGTATAGCAATCAGCCCCAGCATTTT
cdr3_aa: CASSPGMYSNQPQHF

d_call: -
v_call: TRBV2
j_call: TRBJ2-3
clone_size: few
cdr3_nt: TGTGCCAGCAGCGACAGGTTGGAGACAGATACGCAGTATTTT
cdr3_aa: CASSDRLETDTQYF

d_call: TRBD2
v_call: TRBV7-2
j_call: TRBJ2-3
clone_size: few
cdr3_nt: TGTGCCAGCAGCTCCTACACTAGCGGGGGGGCCTGGGATACGCAGTATTTT
cdr3_aa: CASSSYTSGGAWDTQYF

d_call: TRBD2
v_call: TRBV27
j_call: TRBJ2-1
clone_size: few
cdr3_nt: TGTGCCAGCAGTTTGACTAGCGGGACGCACAATGAGCAGTTCTTC
cdr3_aa: CASSLTSGTHNEQFF

d_call: -
v_call: TRBV7-2
j_call: TRBJ2-3
clone_size: few
cdr3_nt: TGTGCCAGCAGCGTCTCCACAGGCACAGATACGCAGTATTTT
cdr3_aa: CASSVSTGTDTQYF

d_call: TRBD1
v_call: TRBV30
j_call: TRBJ1-2
clone_size: few
cdr3_nt: TGTGCCTGGAGTTCAGGGGGGAGCTATGGCTACACCTTC
cdr3_aa: CAWSSGGSYGYTF

d_call: -
v_call: TRBV6-1
j_call: TRBJ1-3
clone_size: -
cdr3_nt: TGTGCCAGCAGTGAAAATCCCGCCAGGATCTCTGGAAACACCATATATTTT
cdr3_aa: CASSENPARISGNTIYF

d_call: -
v_call: TRBV28
j_call: TRBJ2-7
clone_size: few
cdr3_nt: TGTGCCAGCAGTTTATCGGTTGCAGGGGCTGACGAGCAGTACTTC
cdr3_aa: CASSLSVAGADEQYF

d_call: -
v_call: TRBV18
j_call: TRBJ2-3
clone_size: -
cdr3_nt: TGTGCCAGCTCACCCTCGGGCACAGATACGCAGTATTTT
cdr3_aa: CASSPSGTDTQYF

d_call: TRBD1
v_call: TRBV7-9
j_call: TRBJ2-5
clone_size: -
cdr3_nt: TGTGCCAGCAGCCCGGGACAGGGGGCGAAAGAGACCCAGTACTTC
cdr3_aa: CASSPGQGAKETQYF

d_call: -
v_call: TRBV5-1
j_call: TRBJ1-2
clone_size: few
cdr3_nt: TGCGCCAGCAGCTTGGCCTCGGATGGCTACACCTTC
cdr3_aa: CASSLASDGYTF

d_call: -
v_call: TRBV7-9
j_call: TRBJ2-7
clone_size: -
cdr3_nt: TGTGCCAGCAGCTTAGCTCGAAACATCTACGAGCAGTACTTC
cdr3_aa: CASSLARNIYEQYF

d_call: TRBD1
v_call: TRBV25-1
j_call: TRBJ2-7
clone_size: -
cdr3_nt: TGTGCCAGCAGTTTCTTGACAGGGGCCCACGAGCAGTACTTC
cdr3_aa: CASSFLTGAHEQYF

d_call: TRBD1
v_call: TRBV27
j_call: TRBJ2-7
clone_size: -
cdr3_nt: TGTGCCAGCAGTGTTGGACAGGGAACGTTCTACGAGCAGTACTTC
cdr3_aa: CASSVGQGTFYEQYF

d_call: -
v_call: TRBV21-1
j_call: TRBJ2-5
clone_size: few
cdr3_nt: TGTGCCAGCAGCAAAGGACAGCAGTACCAAGAGACCCAGTACTTC
cdr3_aa: CASSKGQQYQETQYF

d_call: -
v_call: TRBV19
j_call: TRBJ1-1
clone_size: -
cdr3_nt: TGTGCCAGTAGGAATAGTGGCACTGAAGCTTTCTTT
cdr3_aa: CASRNSGTEAFF

d_call: TRBD1
v_call: TRBV10-3
j_call: TRBJ2-3
clone_size: few
cdr3_nt: TGTGCCATCAGCATCACAGGGGTAGATACGCAGTATTTT
cdr3_aa: CAISITGVDTQYF

d_call: -
v_call: TRBV28
j_call: TRBJ2-5
clone_size: -
cdr3_nt: TGTGCCAGCCACGGGAAGGGAGTGGGGACCCAGTACTTC
cdr3_aa: CASHGKGVGTQYF

d_call: -
v_call: TRBV29-1
j_call: TRBJ2-1
clone_size: -
cdr3_nt: TGCAGCGCCGCGACTGCCTCCTACAATGAGCAGTTCTTC
cdr3_aa: CSAATASYNEQFF

d_call: -
v_call: TRBV28
j_call: TRBJ1-2
clone_size: -
cdr3_nt: TGTGCCAGCAGCGACCCCGCGCGGCGGGGCTACACCTTC
cdr3_aa: CASSDPARRGYTF

d_call: -
v_call: TRBV5-1
j_call: TRBJ2-7
clone_size: -
cdr3_nt: TGCGCCAGCAGCTTAATTTCACCGAGCGAGCAGTACTTC
cdr3_aa: CASSLISPSEQYF